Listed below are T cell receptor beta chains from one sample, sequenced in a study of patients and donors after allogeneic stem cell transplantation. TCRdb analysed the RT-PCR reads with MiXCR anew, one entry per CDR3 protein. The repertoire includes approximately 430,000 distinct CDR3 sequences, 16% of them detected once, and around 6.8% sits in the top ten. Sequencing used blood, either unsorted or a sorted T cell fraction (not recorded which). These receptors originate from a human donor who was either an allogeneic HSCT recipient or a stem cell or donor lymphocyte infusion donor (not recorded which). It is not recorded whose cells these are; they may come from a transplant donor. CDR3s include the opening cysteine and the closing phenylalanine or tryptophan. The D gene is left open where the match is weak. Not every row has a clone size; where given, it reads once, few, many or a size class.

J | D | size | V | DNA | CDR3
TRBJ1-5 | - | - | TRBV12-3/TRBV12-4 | TGTGCCAGCAGTTCCCCGCAGGAATTCAGCAATCAGCCCCAGCATTTT | CASSSPQEFSNQPQHF
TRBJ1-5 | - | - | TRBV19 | TGTGCCAGTAGTATGGGCCTCCCGGGCAATCAGCCCCAGCATTTT | CASSMGLPGNQPQHF
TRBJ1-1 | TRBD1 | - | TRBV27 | TGTGCCAGCAGTTTAGGCGGACAGGGGAGGGATGAAGCTTTCTTT | CASSLGGQGRDEAFF
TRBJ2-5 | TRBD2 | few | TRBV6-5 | TGTGCCAGCAGTTCAGGACTAGCGGGACGGGAGACCCAGTACTTC | CASSSGLAGRETQYF
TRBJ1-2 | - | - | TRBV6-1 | TGTGCCAGCAGTCGGGGGGGCCGGGGTTATGGCTACACCTTC | CASSRGGRGYGYTF
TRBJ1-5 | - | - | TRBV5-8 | TGTGCCAGCAGCTTGGCCTGGGGGGGCAGGAATCAGCCCCAGCATTTT | CASSLAWGGRNQPQHF
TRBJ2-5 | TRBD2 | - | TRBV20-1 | TGCAGTGCCAGGAGCGGGGCCTCCGTCGAGACCCAGTACTTC | CSARSGASVETQYF
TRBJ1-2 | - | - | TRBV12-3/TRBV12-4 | TGTGCCAGCAGTCCACTCTCCGCCGGGACCCACTATGGCTACACCTTC | CASSPLSAGTHYGYTF
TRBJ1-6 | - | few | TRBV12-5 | TGTGCTAGTGGATATCAAACACTCGACAGGCAGGATTCACCCCTCCACTTT | CASGYQTLDRQDSPLHF
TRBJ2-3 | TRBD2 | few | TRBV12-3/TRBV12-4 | TGTGCCAGCAGTGCTAGCGGGGTAGGAGATACGCAGTATTTT | CASSASGVGDTQYF
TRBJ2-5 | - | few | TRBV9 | TGTGCCAGCAGCGTATCCCCATCGCAAGAGACCCAGTACTTC | CASSVSPSQETQYF
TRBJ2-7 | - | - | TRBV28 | TGTGCCAGCAGTCGAGCTCCGGGGTACGAGCAGTACTTC | CASSRAPGYEQYF
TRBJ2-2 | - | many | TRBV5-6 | TGTGCCAGCAGGCGACAGTTCCCCGGGGAGCTGTTTTTT | CASRRQFPGELFF
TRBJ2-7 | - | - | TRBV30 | TGTGCCTGGAAGTCCAGGGCTCCCTACGAGCAGTACTTC | CAWKSRAPYEQYF
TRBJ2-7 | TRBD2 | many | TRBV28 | TGTGCCAGCAGTTTCGGACTAGCGGGATTGGGTGAGCAGTACTTC | CASSFGLAGLGEQYF
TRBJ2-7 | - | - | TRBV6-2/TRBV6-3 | TGTGCCAGCATCTCGGACGGAGCTTCCTACGAGCAGTACTTC | CASISDGASYEQYF
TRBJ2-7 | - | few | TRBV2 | TGTGCCAGCGAGGGGTGGTGGATCGGGCAGTACTTC | CASEGWWIGQYF